Here is one T cell receptor (beta chain) with its context. These data are taken from a study of control samples from healthy donors and cancer patients. The germline V and J ends were trimmed by 0 bases and 5 bases, with 11 bases remaining between them. The CDR3 is 15 amino acids. Germline CDR1 is SGHDT and CDR2 is YYEEEE. Method: immunoSEQ multiplex PCR; TCRdb's copy keeps in-frame clones and lacks some. The repertoire holds around 74,000 clones, with roughly 92% as singletons. The sequence was collected from a woman aged 60-75 years in good health. The V gene is TRBV5-6, the J gene TRBJ2-2; no reliable D call. Sequenced sample: blood. The CDR3 loop reads CASSLEMGITGELFF. CDR3 sequence (DNA): TGTGCCAGCAGCTTGGAAATGGGAATTACCGGGGAGCTGTTTTTT.